The 17 T cell receptor beta chains reported below all come from one sample, sequenced in a study of blood T cell repertoires in COVID-19. Using immunoSEQ multiplex PCR, the repertoire was profiled, and TCRdb retains in-frame clones only, with some absent. The table shows 330,000 or so clones, with over 75% occurring only once. The sequencing input was PBMCs or T cells enriched from blood (not recorded which). These receptors were taken from a woman under 40 who had recovered from COVID-19.

This chain joins TRBV5-1 and TRBJ1-1, with 10 bases that match TRBD1. CDR1 and CDR2 from the germline V gene are SGHRS and YFSETQ. After removal of 0 bases from V and 4 bases from J, the junction contained 6 bases not matched to a gene. This CDR3 is 16 amino acids long. The CDR3 bases are TGCGCCAGCAGCTTGGATGGGACAGGGGTAGTCACTGAAGCTTTCTTT. Amino acid sequence: CASSLDGTGVVTEAFF.

The V gene is TRBV4-2, the J gene TRBJ2-7, with 7 bases lining up with TRBD2. CDR3 size: 16 residues. Per the germline V gene, CDR1 is LGHNA and CDR2 is YNFKEQ. V shed 1 base, J shed 1 base, and the junction held 7 bases outside the gene matches. CDR3 loop: CASSQGSGTLSYEQYF. CDR3 coding DNA: TGTGCCAGCAGCCAAGGCAGCGGGACCCTTTCCTACGAGCAGTACTTC.

The genes are TRBV6-5 and TRBJ1-6; D uncertain. The CDR3 totals 10 residues. V lost 8 bases and J lost 15, with 11 bases in between. Germline-derived CDR1 and CDR2 are MNHEY and SVGAGI. This CDR3 reads CASGERRLHF. CDR3 nucleotides: TGTGCCAGCGGGGAGAGGCGCCTCCACTTT.

The chain couples TRBV19 to TRBJ2-7, with D maybe TRBD2 (6 bases). The V gene lost 7 bases and the J gene lost 1 base, with 14 bases spanning the gap. The CDR3 covers 14 residues. Germline-derived CDR1 and CDR2 are LNHDA and SQIVND (reference sequence). The CDR3 spells CASKDYHGSYEQYF. In DNA form, the CDR3 reads TGTGCCAGTAAGGACTATCACGGATCCTACGAGCAGTACTTC.

This clone was seen only once. The chain couples TRBV3-1 (or the pseudogene TRBV3-2) to TRBJ2-7; D is possibly TRBD1 (7 bases). V dropped 4 bases and J dropped 1 base, with 11 bases sitting between them. The CDR3 runs 14 residues. Germline values: CDR1 LGHDT, CDR2 YNNKEL (reference sequence). CDR3 nucleotide sequence: TGTGCCAGCAGCCGCGGGACAGAATCCTACGAGCAGTACTTC. This encodes CASSRGTESYEQYF.

V and J are TRBV6-4 and TRBJ1-2, with a possible D match to TRBD1 (6 bases). V was shortened by 4 bases and J by 4 bases, with 10 bases between the two germline ends. Germline assignment: CDR1 MRHNA and CDR2 SNTAGT. The CDR3 totals 13 residues. The CDR3 sequence: CASSVTGSYGYTF. CDR3 DNA: TGTGCCAGCAGTGTTACAGGGAGCTATGGCTACACCTTC.

This clone was found once. The chain links TRBV29-1 to TRBJ1-4; D might be TRBD1 (5 bases). Germline CDR1 is SQVTM and CDR2 is ANQGSEA. Trimming took 6 bases from V and 8 from J, leaving 16 bases between them. This CDR3 spans 13 amino acids. CDR3 sequence (DNA): TGCAGCGTCGCCGGGACTCCTGGCGAAAAACTGTTTTTT. Encoded protein: CSVAGTPGEKLFF.

This chain joins TRBV6-5 and TRBJ1-2; 9 bases are a match to TRBD1. V shed 5 bases, J shed 4 bases, and the junction held 8 bases outside the gene matches. Germline V gene data show CDR1 as MNHEY and CDR2 as SVGAGI. This CDR3 region has 15 residues. CDR3 in amino acids: CASSRTPDRGYGYTF. The CDR3 region has the DNA TGTGCCAGCAGTAGAACCCCGGACAGGGGCTATGGCTACACCTTC.

The V gene is TRBV4-1, the J gene TRBJ1-1; D is unresolved. Between the trimmed V and J ends, which lost 1 base and 1 base, there was a span of 10 bases. Germline CDR1 is MGHRA and CDR2 is YSYEKL. The CDR3 has 15 residues. CDR3: CASSQVSHSNTEAFF. The CDR3 coding sequence is TGCGCCAGCAGCCAAGTTTCCCACTCGAACACTGAAGCTTTCTTT.

V gene TRBV7-2 combines with J gene TRBJ2-3; D may be TRBD2 (6 bases). V was shortened by 0 bases and J by 6 bases, with 10 bases between the two germline ends. The CDR3 covers 14 residues. Germline V gene sequence: CDR1 SGHTA, CDR2 FQGNSA. CDR3 sequence reads: CASSLAGGWDTQYF. The DNA of the CDR3 is TGTGCCAGCAGCTTAGCGGGAGGTTGGGATACGCAGTATTTT. Supplemented by reference TRBV7-2 and TRBJ2-3, the full variable domain reads GAGVSQSPSNKVTEKGKDVELRCDPISGHTALYWYRQSLGQGLEFLIYFQGNSAPDKSGLPSDRFSAERTGGSVSTLTIQRTQQEDSAVYLCASSLAGGWDTQYFGPGTRLTVL.

The gene calls are TRBV19 and TRBJ2-3, with 10 positions matching TRBD2. V lost 3 bases and J lost 5; bases outside the gene matches: 8. CDR3 size: 16 residues. Germline assignment: CDR1 LNHDA and CDR2 SQIVND (reference sequence). CDR3 DNA sequence: TGTGCCAGTAGTATCCAAGCGGGAGGGCCCGAAGATACGCAGTATTTT. As protein: CASSIQAGGPEDTQYF.

The rearrangement uses TRBV20-1 and TRBJ2-7; 9 bases are shared with TRBD1. V dropped 3 bases and J dropped 2; count of bases not matched to a gene: 8. Germline V gene lookup returns CDR1 DFQATT and CDR2 SNEGSKA (reference sequence). The CDR3 extends over 15 amino acids. CDR3: CSASSGTGITYEQYF. CDR3 DNA: TGCAGTGCTAGTTCCGGGACAGGGATTACCTACGAGCAGTACTTC.

The genes are TRBV6-5 and TRBJ1-2, with 10 bases that match TRBD1. From germline, CDR1 is MNHEY and CDR2 SVGAGI. Trimming removed 5 bases from V and 8 bases from J; junction bases left unmatched: 8. The CDR3 is 14 residues long. CDR3 sequence: CASSPRDRGPGYTF. For the CDR3, the DNA is TGTGCCAGCAGTCCCCGGGACAGGGGTCCCGGCTACACCTTC.

This clone has only one observation. A read error may produce the germline difference seen at one junction end. The chain uses TRBV28 and TRBJ2-3; 8 bases map to TRBD1. This CDR3 comprises 15 residues. Germline V lookup: CDR1 MDHEN, CDR2 SYDVKM. The CDR3 DNA sequence: TGTGCCAGCGGTTTGCCAGGACAGGGCATGGATACGCAGTATTTT. As protein: CASGLPGQGMDTQYF.

The chain combines TRBV28 with TRBJ1-1, with D tentatively TRBD1 (6 bases). V lost 1 base and J lost 3, with 15 bases in between. Germline assignment: CDR1 MDHEN and CDR2 SYDVKM. The CDR3 totals 16 residues. Written as DNA, the CDR3 is TGTGCCAGCAGTTTATATTTCGGGGGGGCAGACACTGAAGCTTTCTTT. Its translation: CASSLYFGGADTEAFF.

This chain joins TRBV5-6 and TRBJ1-5; no firm D call. The CDR3 has 12 amino acids. Trimming removed 2 bases at V and 4 bases at J, with 4 bases between. The germline V gene encodes CDR1 SGHDT and CDR2 YYEEEE. The CDR3 region has the DNA TGTGCCAGCAGCTTCCTTAATCAGCCCCAGCATTTT. Its protein product is CASSFLNQPQHF.

The chain combines TRBV7-2 with TRBJ2-7, with TRBD2 matching over 7 bases. The germline V gene has CDR1 SGHTA and CDR2 FQGNSA. V was pared by 4 bases and J by 6 bases, with 15 bases of the junction left unmatched. CDR3 length: 16 residues. DNA for the CDR3: TGTGCCAGCAGCTCGACATCAGCGGGACGGTCGCGCGAGCAGTACTTC. Protein: CASSSTSAGRSREQYF.